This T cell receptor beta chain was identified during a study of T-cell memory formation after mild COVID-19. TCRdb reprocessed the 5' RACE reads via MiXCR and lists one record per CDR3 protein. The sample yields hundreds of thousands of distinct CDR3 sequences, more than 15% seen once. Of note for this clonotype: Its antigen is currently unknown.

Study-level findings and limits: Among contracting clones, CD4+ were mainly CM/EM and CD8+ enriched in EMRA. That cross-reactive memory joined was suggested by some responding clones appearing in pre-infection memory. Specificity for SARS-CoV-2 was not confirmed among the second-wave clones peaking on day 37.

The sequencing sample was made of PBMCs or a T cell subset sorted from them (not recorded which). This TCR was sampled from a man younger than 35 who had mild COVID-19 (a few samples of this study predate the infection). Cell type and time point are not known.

The CDR3 here is CSASRPSGGMYTEAFF. DNA of the CDR3: TGCAGTGCCAGTCGTCCCAGCGGGGGTATGTACACTGAAGCTTTCTTT. The V gene is TRBV20-1, the J gene TRBJ1-1, with D possibly being TRBD1 (5 bases). The CDR3 covers 16 residues. The germline gives CDR1 DFQATT, CDR2 SNEGSKA (reference sequence). Trimming took 6 bases from V and 3 from J, leaving 23 bases between them.